This T cell receptor beta chain was sequenced for a study of blood T cells in healthy people across ages. The sample holds a few counts of this clonotype. Its target is not known. The ends were cut back, 2 bases at V and 0 bases at J, with 14 bases in the middle. The CDR3 runs to 18 residues. Germline V gene sequence: CDR1 MGHDK, CDR2 SYGVNS. Together with a sample-barcoded 5' primer, a J-beta primer mix was included in a second PCR lasting about 7 to 12 cycles. TCRdb called the 5' RACE reads again in MiXCR, with one record for every CDR3 protein. There are 1.5 million to 2 million distinct CDR3 sequences in the sample; 28% occur only once, and roughly 8% lies in the top ten. Study conclusions and caveats: Diversity estimates drawn from one million T cells were deemed underestimates. Older age coincided with a roughly linear decline in TCR beta diversity per million T cells.

The TCR comes from a woman in her 30s in good health. Material: blood. The chain has TRBV25-1 and TRBJ2-6; no clear D gene. The CDR3 is CASSEASMMSSGANVLTF. CDR3 sequence (DNA): TGTGCCAGCAGTGAAGCGTCGATGATGAGCTCTGGGGCCAACGTCCTGACTTTC.